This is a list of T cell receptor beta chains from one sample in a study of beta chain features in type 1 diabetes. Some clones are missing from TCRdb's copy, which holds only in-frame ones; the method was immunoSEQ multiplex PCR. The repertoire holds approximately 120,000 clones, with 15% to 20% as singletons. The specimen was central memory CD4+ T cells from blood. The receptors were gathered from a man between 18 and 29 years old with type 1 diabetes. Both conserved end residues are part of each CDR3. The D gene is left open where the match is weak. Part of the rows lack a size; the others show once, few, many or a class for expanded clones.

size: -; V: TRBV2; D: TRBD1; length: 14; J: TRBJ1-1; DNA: TGTGCCAGCAGGGGCCGACAGGGTACCACTGAAGCTTTCTTT; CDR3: CASRGRQGTTEAFF
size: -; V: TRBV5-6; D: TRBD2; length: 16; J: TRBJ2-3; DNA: TGTGCCAGCAGCTTGGTTGCTAGCGGGAGGTCAGATACGCAGTATTTT; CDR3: CASSLVASGRSDTQYF
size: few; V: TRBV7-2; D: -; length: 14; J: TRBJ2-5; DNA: TGTGCCAGCAGCTTAGCGGGATGGCAAGAGACCCAGTACTTC; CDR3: CASSLAGWQETQYF
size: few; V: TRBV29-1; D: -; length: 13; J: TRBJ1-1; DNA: TGCAGCGTTATGACAGGCCCGAACACTGAAGCTTTCTTT; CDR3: CSVMTGPNTEAFF
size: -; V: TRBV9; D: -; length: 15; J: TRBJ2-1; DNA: TGTGCCAGCAGTTTTGACCGAGGGCGGGAAAATGAGCAGTTCTTC; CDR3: CASSFDRGRENEQFF
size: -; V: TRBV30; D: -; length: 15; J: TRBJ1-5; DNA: TGTGCCTGGAGCGAGGTCATCCAGGGTGGTCAGCCCCAGCATTTT; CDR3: CAWSEVIQGGQPQHF
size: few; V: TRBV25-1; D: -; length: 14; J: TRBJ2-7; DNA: TGTGCCAGCAGCCGCCGGGACCCGTGGGCCGAGCAGTACTTC; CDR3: CASSRRDPWAEQYF
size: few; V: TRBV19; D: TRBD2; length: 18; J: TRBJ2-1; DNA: TGTGCCAGTAGACCCAACCGACTAGCGGGAGGGAGGGACAATGAGCAGTTCTTC; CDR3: CASRPNRLAGGRDNEQFF
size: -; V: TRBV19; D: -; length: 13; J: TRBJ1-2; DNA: TGTGCCAGTAGTATCCGGGACAAAACCGACTACACCTTC; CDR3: CASSIRDKTDYTF
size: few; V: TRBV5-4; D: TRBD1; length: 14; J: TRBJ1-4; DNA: TGTGCCAGCAGCCTACAGGGGGCTAATGAAAAACTGTTTTTT; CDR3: CASSLQGANEKLFF
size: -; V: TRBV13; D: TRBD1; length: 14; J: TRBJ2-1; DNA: TGTGCCACCGCCGGGACAGACCGACACAATGAGCAGTTCTTC; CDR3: CATAGTDRHNEQFF
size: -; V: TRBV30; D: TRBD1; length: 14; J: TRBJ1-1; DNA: TGTGCCTGGAGTAAGGGACAGGGCAACACTGAAGCTTTCTTT; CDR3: CAWSKGQGNTEAFF
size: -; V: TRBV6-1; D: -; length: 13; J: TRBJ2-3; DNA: TGTGCCAGTAGAGAAGTTAGCACAGATACGCAGTATTTT; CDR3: CASREVSTDTQYF